The entry below describes one TCR beta chain. This clone showed up just once. Its antigen specificity is not known. One base away there is no much larger clone; base qualities are not given. Trimming removed 6 bases from V and 7 bases from J, leaving 12 bases between the germline ends. CDR3 length: 12 amino acids, cysteine to phenylalanine. Just the 36-base CDR3 DNA is kept, in frame starting at base 1. The germline V gene yields MNHNS for CDR1 and SASEGT for CDR2. The donors were healthy, HIV-negative adults with no recently reported acute infections or vaccinations. All donors were Caucasian adults living in Nashville, Tennessee, USA. Magnetic negative selection was used to enrich CD4+ T cells, after which naive cells were positively selected on CD45RA and the negative fraction became the memory subset. After blood collection by leukapheresis, PBMCs were isolated using Ficoll-Histopaque density gradient centrifugation and then cryopreserved in the vapor phase of liquid nitrogen. Purity and quantity of every magnetically sorted T cell population were checked by analytical flow cytometry. Genomic DNA was isolated from every sorted fraction and measured by UV absorbance on a Nanodrop 2000c.

The data were obtained in a study of shared clonotypes between healthy human individuals (dated by TCRdb to 2020 to 2021). With respect to the entire study: A few men and two women, aged 18 to 49 years, made up the cohort. Per donor, three plates each were used for CD4 naive and CD4 memory, two for CD8 naive, and one for CD8 memory. To estimate repertoire size and how much clonotypes are shared between individuals, the study performed deep sequencing of blood TCR repertoires from a few healthy adults. Libraries were prepared and TCR repertoires were sequenced by different laboratories using diverse techniques, in order to increase sequencing depth and limit assay-specific biases. Each donor's leukapheresis produced roughly between roughly 0.9 and 9 billion PBMCs.

The study at large found these results: Rarefaction of sorted-subset datasets indicated incomplete sequencing despite the large sequencing depth. Across several donors, 5% to 6% of naive CD4, 3% to 3.5% of naive CD8, 2% to 2.5% of memory CD4, and approximately 0.4% of memory CD8 clonotypes were shared. Larger estimated clonotype richness was generally found for naive subsets than for memory subsets. Only blood was sampled, and tissue TCR repertoires likely differ from those in blood. Because the study included only a small number of donors, the genetic and exposure-history diversity represented was limited. Based on pairwise subsampling, the degree of clonotype sharing among donors was expected to be affected by sequencing depth. Compared with non-shared clonotypes, clonotypes shared by all four sorted-subset donors had higher generation probabilities.

Using the deep immunoSEQ assay, TCR CDR3 regions were amplified from genomic DNA by multiplex PCR. For each cell subset, the extracted genomic DNA was distributed evenly across all wells of several immunoSEQ 96-well plates, and each plate served as one replicate. Each replicate PCR for sorted subsets received around 0.2 ug genomic DNA, equal to roughly 30,000 T cell genomes. Purified libraries were quantified with a Qubit 3.0 fluorometer, sized on a Bioanalyzer 2100, and re-quantified with the KAPA Library Quantification kit. Every immunoSEQ 96-well plate was sequenced on a separate single-read 150-cycle Illumina NextSeq 550 flow cell. In the source study's methods: Because the immunoSEQ output included only junctional sequences and no quality scores, the filtering could not be the same as the filtering used for full-length reads. Sequences were annotated with PyIR, a Python wrapper for IgBLAST v1.9, and V/J genes and CDR3 were assigned using IMGT germline references. Reads with weak V/J assignments (E-value above 1e-6), missing CDR3, stop codons, out-of-frame junctions, or ambiguous translated residues were removed. V3J clonotypes were defined as sequences sharing the same inferred V gene, J gene, and CDR3 amino acid sequence. The percentage overlap between two repertoires was calculated by dividing the number of shared unique clonotypes by the size of the smaller repertoire. Richness of each repertoire was evaluated using RTK rarefaction, the Chao1 estimator, and Recon v2.1 estimates of unobserved clonotypes. For all TCRbeta clonotypes obtained by the gDNA method from a few donors, generation probabilities were computed with OLGA. TCRdb holds this immuneACCESS table with in-frame rearrangements only. Some clones are missing; in checked studies, unresolved V genes explain under half, and the rest has no known cause. Clonal size and the V and J genes are those of that table, whereas D and trimming came from the DNA. Across this sample there are 2 million to 2.5 million clones, with over 90% seen only once. The ten largest account for around 0.4% of the sample.

Sequenced: naive CD4+ T cells from PBMCs. In light of the paper, this sample's cell subset or site label describes: CD45RA+ positively selected. This sequence originates from a man younger than 35 in good health. Some clones in this sample may be carry-over from other donors' samples. The rearrangement combines TRBV6-1 with TRBJ1-1, with the identity of the D gene unclear. The CDR3 protein sequence reads: CASRVVGIEAFF. The sequence in DNA is TGTGCCAGCAGGGTCGTAGGGATTGAAGCTTTCTTT.